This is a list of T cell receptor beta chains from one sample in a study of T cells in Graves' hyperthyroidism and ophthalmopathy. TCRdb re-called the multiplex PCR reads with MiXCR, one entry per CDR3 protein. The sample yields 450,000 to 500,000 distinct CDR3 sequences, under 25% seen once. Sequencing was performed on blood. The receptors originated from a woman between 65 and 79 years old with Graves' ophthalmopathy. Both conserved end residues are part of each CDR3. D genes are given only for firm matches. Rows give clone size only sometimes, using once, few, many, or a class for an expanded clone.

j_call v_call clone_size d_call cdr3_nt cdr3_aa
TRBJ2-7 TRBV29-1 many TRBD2 TGCAGCGTTCCCTCGGCGGGAGGCCTCGGTGGGGGCGAGCAGTACTTC CSVPSAGGLGGGEQYF
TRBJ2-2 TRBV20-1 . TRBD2 TGCAGTGCCTCGACTAGCGGGAACACCGGGGAGCTGTTTTTT CSASTSGNTGELFF
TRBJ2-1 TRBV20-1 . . TGCAGTGCTAGTCCCCTTAGTGGGAGCTCCTACAATGAGCAGTTCTTC CSASPLSGSSYNEQFF
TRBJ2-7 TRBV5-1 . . TGCGCCAGCAGCCCCGGGACCATCACCTACGAGCAGTACTTC CASSPGTITYEQYF
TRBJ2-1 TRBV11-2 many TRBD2 TGTGCCAGCAGCGGCCGGACTAGCTCGTACAATGAGCAGTTCTTC CASSGRTSSYNEQFF
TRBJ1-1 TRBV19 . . TGTGCCAGTATGGGTAGGCAGCCGGGGGCTGAAGCTTTCTTT CASMGRQPGAEAFF
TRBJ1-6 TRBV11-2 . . TGTGCCAGCAGCTTAGATGTTTCACCCCTCCACTTT CASSLDVSPLHF
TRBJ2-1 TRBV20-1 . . TGCAGTGCTAGAGATGGGGGAAGTGAGCAGTTCTTC CSARDGGSEQFF
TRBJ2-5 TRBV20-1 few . TGCAGTGCTAGAGACCGACGCGGGCTGGAGACCCAGTACTTC CSARDRRGLETQYF
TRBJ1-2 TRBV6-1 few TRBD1 TGTGCCAGCAGTCGAGGACAGGGGCCTGGGGGCTACACCTTC CASSRGQGPGGYTF
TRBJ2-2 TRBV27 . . TGTGCCAGCAGCTGGACGGCCCGGAGTGGGGAGCTGTTTTTT CASSWTARSGELFF
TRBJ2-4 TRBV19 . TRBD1 TGTGCCAGTAGTGCCCCGTCCGGGACAGGGGAATTTTACATTCAGTACTTC CASSAPSGTGEFYIQYF
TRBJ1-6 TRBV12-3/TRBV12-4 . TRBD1 TGTGCCAGCACCGTCCGGACAGGTGGTGTTTCCCTCCACTTT CASTVRTGGVSLHF
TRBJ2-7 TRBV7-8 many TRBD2 TGTGCCAGCAGCTCGCTAGCGGGAGGATTTTACGAGCAGTACTTC CASSSLAGGFYEQYF
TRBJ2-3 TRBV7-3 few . TGTGCCAGCAGCAGAGGGAAGGGTGATACGCAGTATTTT CASSRGKGDTQYF
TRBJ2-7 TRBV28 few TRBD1 TGTGCCAGCATCCGGGACAGCTCCTACGAGCAGTACTTC CASIRDSSYEQYF
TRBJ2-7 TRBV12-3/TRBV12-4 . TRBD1 TGTGCCAGCAGTCCGAGGGACAGCAACCTGTACGAGCAGTACTTC CASSPRDSNLYEQYF
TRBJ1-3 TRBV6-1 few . TGTGCCAGCAGAAAGGGCGACACCTCTGGAAACACCATATATTTT CASRKGDTSGNTIYF
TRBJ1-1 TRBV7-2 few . TGTGCCAGCAGCTTCATACCCGGGAACACTGAAGCTTTCTTT CASSFIPGNTEAFF
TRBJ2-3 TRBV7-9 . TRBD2 TGTGCCAGCAGGTCGAAAAAAGCGGGAGGTCAAACTAGCACAGATACGCAGTATTTT CASRSKKAGGQTSTDTQYF
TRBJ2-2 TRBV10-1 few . TGCGCCAGCAGCCCTACCCCCGGGACACCGAACACCGGGGAGCTGTTTTTT CASSPTPGTPNTGELFF
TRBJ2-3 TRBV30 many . TGTGCCTGGAAAGAGGACAGCACAGATACGCAGTATTTT CAWKEDSTDTQYF
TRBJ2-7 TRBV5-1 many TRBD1 TGCGCCAGCAGCTTGGACAGGGGGCATAACGAGCAGTACTTC CASSLDRGHNEQYF
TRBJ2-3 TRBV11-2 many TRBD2 TGTGCCAGCAGCTTTTCTCGGGGGGAGGGCGGGATGAGGACGCAGTATTTT CASSFSRGEGGMRTQYF
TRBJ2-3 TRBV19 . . TGTGCCAGTAGTATCGCCGGGACGGCTAGCACAGATACGCAGTATTTT CASSIAGTASTDTQYF
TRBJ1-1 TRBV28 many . TGTGCCAGCACCCTGGGGGGAGGTGGTGAAGCTTTCTTT CASTLGGGGEAFF
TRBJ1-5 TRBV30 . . TGTGCCTGGAGGGCAGGGGCCGGGGGCGCAGGCAATCAGCCCCAGCATTTT CAWRAGAGGAGNQPQHF
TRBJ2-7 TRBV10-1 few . TGCGCCAGCAGTGGCGAGACAGTTGGGTTCTACGAGCAGTACTTC CASSGETVGFYEQYF
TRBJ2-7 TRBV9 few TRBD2 TGTGCCAGCAGCGTGACTAGCGGACCGACCTACGAGCAGTACTTC CASSVTSGPTYEQYF
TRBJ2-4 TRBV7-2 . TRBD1 TGTGCCAGCAGCCAGGGACAGGGAGTCGGAAACATTCAGTACTTC CASSQGQGVGNIQYF
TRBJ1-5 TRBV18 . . TGTGCCAGCTCAGCGGACTCCCTCGTTAATCAGCCCCAGCATTTT CASSADSLVNQPQHF
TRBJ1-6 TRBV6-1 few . TGTGCCAGCAATTACCGGTGGAGCTCCTATAATTCACCCCTCCACTTT CASNYRWSSYNSPLHF
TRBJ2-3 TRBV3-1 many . TGTGCCAGCAGCCCGCGTATCCGGGAGAGCACAGATACGCAGTATTTT CASSPRIRESTDTQYF
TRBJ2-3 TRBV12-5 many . TGTGCTAGTGGTTTGGTATGGGACCCCACAGATACGCAGTATTTT CASGLVWDPTDTQYF
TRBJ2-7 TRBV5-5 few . TGTGCCAGCAGCTTCGCCAGGGACGCCTACTACGAGCAGTACTTC CASSFARDAYYEQYF
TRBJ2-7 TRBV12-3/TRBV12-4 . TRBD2 TGTGCCAGCCGAACCTCCGGGACTAGCCGCGAGCAGTACTTC CASRTSGTSREQYF
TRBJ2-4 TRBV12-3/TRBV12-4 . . TGTGCCAGCAGTTGGGGACGCACCCTCAGGGAAAACATTCAGTACTTC CASSWGRTLRENIQYF
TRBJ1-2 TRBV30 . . TGTGCCTGGAAGCTGGGATACTATGGCTACACCTTC CAWKLGYYGYTF
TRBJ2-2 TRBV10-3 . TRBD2 TGTGCCATCAGTGACGTTGGCGGGAGTGGTACCGGGGAGCTGTTTTTT CAISDVGGSGTGELFF
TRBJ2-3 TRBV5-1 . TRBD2 TGCGCCAGCAGCTTGGACGGGGGGGGGTCGAATACGCAGTATTTT CASSLDGGGSNTQYF
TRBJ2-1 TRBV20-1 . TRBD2 TGCAGTGCGCGTGGACTAGCGGGAGGTGAGCAGTTCTTC CSARGLAGGEQFF
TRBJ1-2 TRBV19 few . TGTGCCAGTAGTATCAGGCTGAGGACCTATGGCTACACCTTC CASSIRLRTYGYTF
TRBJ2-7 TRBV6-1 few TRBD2 TGTGCCAGCAGTGAAGTATTAGGACTAGAGGGCGGCGAGCAGTACTTC CASSEVLGLEGGEQYF
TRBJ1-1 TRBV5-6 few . TGTGCCAGCAGCTTGTGGAGCACTGAAGCTTTCTTT CASSLWSTEAFF
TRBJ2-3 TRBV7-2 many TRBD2 TGTGCCAGCAGGCCGACTAGCGGGAGGGGCCCCGATACGCAGTATTTT CASRPTSGRGPDTQYF
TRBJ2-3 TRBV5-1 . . TGCGCCAGCAGCCGGGGGGCAAGAAGCACAGATACGCAGTATTTT CASSRGARSTDTQYF
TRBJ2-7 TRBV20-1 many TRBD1 TGCAGTGCTTCTCCTCAGGGGGCGCCAGGTGACGAGCAGTACTTC CSASPQGAPGDEQYF
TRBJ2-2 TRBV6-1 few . TGTGCCAGCAGTGAAATCAGCCTCTCCGGGGAGCTGTTTTTT CASSEISLSGELFF
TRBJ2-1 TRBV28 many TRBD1 TGTGCCAGCAGTCGGACAGGGTACAATGAGCAGTTCTTC CASSRTGYNEQFF
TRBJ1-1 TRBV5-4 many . TGTGCCAGCAGTTTATCTTCGAACACTGAAGCTTTCTTT CASSLSSNTEAFF
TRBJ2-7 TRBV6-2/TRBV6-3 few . TGTGCCAGTGTCTTGGGGGGGGCAGGTGAGCAGTACTTC CASVLGGAGEQYF
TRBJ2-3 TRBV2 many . TGTGCCAGCAGTGGAGCGGTCGGACGCACAGATACGCAGTATTTT CASSGAVGRTDTQYF
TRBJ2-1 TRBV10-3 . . TGTGCCATCAAGAACGGGGATCTAGAGCATGAGCAGTTCTTC CAIKNGDLEHEQFF
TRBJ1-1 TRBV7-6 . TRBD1 TGTGCCAGCAGCTCCCGGGACAGGGGTAACACTGAAGCTTTCTTT CASSSRDRGNTEAFF
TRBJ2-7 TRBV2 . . TGTGCCAGCAGTGGACTGACAACAGTAGTATACGAGCAGTACTTC CASSGLTTVVYEQYF
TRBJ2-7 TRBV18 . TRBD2 TGTGCCAGCTCATCCGGGGGGAACTCCTACGAGCAGTACTTC CASSSGGNSYEQYF
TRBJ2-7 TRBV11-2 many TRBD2 TGTGCCAGCAGCTTAGGAGGTTCGGGAGGGAGGTACGAGCAGTACTTC CASSLGGSGGRYEQYF
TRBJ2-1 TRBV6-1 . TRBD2 TGTGCCATCAGTGTGGGTCCTAGCGGGACCAATGAGCAGTTCTTC CAISVGPSGTNEQFF
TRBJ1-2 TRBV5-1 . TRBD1 TGCGCCAGCAGCCAGGGGACAGACTACTATGGCTACACCTTC CASSQGTDYYGYTF